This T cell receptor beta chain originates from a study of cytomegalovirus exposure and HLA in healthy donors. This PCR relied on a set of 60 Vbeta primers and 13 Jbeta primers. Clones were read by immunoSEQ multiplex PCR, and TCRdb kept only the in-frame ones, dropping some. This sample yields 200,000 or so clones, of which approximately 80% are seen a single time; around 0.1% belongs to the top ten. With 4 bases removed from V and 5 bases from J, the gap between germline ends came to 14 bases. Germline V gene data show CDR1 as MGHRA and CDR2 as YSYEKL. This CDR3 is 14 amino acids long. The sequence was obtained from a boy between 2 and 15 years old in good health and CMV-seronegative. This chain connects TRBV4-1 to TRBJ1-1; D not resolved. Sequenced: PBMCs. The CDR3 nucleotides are TGCGCCAGCAGCCTCATTGGGTCGGGGACTGAAGCTTTCTTT. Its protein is CASSLIGSGTEAFF.